A single sample gave rise to the 18 T cell receptor beta chains below, sequenced in a study of T cell responses to AZD1222 COVID-19 vaccine. Profiling relied on immunoSEQ multiplex PCR, and the TCRdb table lists in-frame clones only, not all of them. The table includes some 58,000 clones, around nine tenths detected once. The sequenced sample was peripheral blood, obtained on day 0 of AZD1222 vaccination. The receptors derive from an adult in good health.

The chain has TRBV11-2 and TRBJ1-1; D call uncertain. This CDR3 has 15 residues. Germline V gives CDR1 SGHAT, CDR2 FQNNGV. Trimming left V 5 bases short and J 0 bases short, with 13 bases between. The CDR3: CASSPSGRLNTEAFF. DNA for the CDR3: TGTGCCAGCAGCCCTTCGGGAAGGTTGAACACTGAAGCTTTCTTT.

This clone was seen once. The rearrangement uses TRBV30 and TRBJ2-1, with TRBD2 as a possible D gene (6 bases). V was cut by 0 bases and J by 3 bases, with 15 bases left in between. The CDR3 loop spans 16 amino acids. The V gene's germline CDR1 is GTSNPN and CDR2 SVGIG (reference sequence). The CDR3 reads CAWSVGSGLIYNEQFF. The CDR3 DNA reads as TGTGCCTGGAGTGTAGGTAGCGGACTAATCTACAATGAGCAGTTCTTC.

This clone was seen only once. V usage is TRBV19 and J usage is TRBJ2-7; no definite D call. Trimming left V 2 bases short and J 3 bases short, with 11 bases between. The CDR3 spans 14 residues. Germline lookup yields CDR1 LNHDA and CDR2 SQIVND (reference sequence). CDR3 DNA: TGTGCCAGTAGTATAATCGGCGACGGCTACGAGCAGTACTTC. Protein product: CASSIIGDGYEQYF.

This sequence joins TRBV30 and TRBJ1-4; 8 bases are a match to TRBD1. The CDR3 loop spans 13 amino acids. Germline values: CDR1 GTSNPN, CDR2 SVGIG (reference sequence). V dropped 5 bases and J dropped 7; count of bases not matched to a gene: 6. In DNA form, the CDR3 reads TGTGCCTGGGGGGACAGGCGGAGTGAAAAACTGTTTTTT. The encoded protein is CAWGDRRSEKLFF.

The chain recombines TRBV7-9 with TRBJ1-4; a possible D gene is TRBD1 (5 bases). This CDR3 has 15 residues. V was shortened by 1 base and J by 5 bases, with 11 bases between the two germline ends. In germline, CDR1 is SEHNR, CDR2 FQNEAQ (reference sequence). CDR3 amino acids: CASSLGGTANEKLFF. The CDR3 DNA follows: TGTGCCAGCAGCTTAGGAGGGACGGCCAATGAAAAACTGTTTTTT.

V gene TRBV3-1 (or the pseudogene TRBV3-2) combines with J gene TRBJ1-1; no clear D gene. Trimming took off 0 bases at V and 11 bases at J, with 13 bases between the two ends. CDR3 size: 13 residues. The germline V gene encodes CDR1 LGHDT and CDR2 YNNKEL (reference sequence). Here the CDR3 DNA reads TGTGCCAGCAGCCAAGATATGAGGCCCGGCGCTTTCTTT. Translating gives CASSQDMRPGAFF.

The chain carries TRBV6-5 and TRBJ2-1; 8 bases agree with TRBD2. The V gene's germline CDR1 is MNHEY and CDR2 SVGAGI. V lost 0 bases and J lost 5; bases outside the gene matches: 3. The CDR3 length is 15 residues. This CDR3 is CASSYSPGGNNEQFF. CDR3 sequence (DNA): TGTGCCAGCAGTTACTCCCCGGGAGGGAACAATGAGCAGTTCTTC.

The gene calls are TRBV29-1 and TRBJ1-1, with D unresolved. This CDR3 has 13 residues. V was cut by 0 bases and J by 6 bases, with 11 bases left in between. Germline CDR1 reads SQVTM; CDR2 reads ANQGSEA. The CDR3 is CSVEDGGRSEAFF. Written as DNA, the CDR3 is TGCAGCGTTGAAGATGGTGGGAGATCTGAAGCTTTCTTT.

CDR3 DNA: TGTGCCAGCAGTCCCCAGGCTAGTTCGAGATATGGCTACACCTTC. Its translation is CASSPQASSRYGYTF. V usage is TRBV6-2 or TRBV6-3 and J usage is TRBJ1-2; D gene uncertain. Germline V gene lookup returns CDR1 MNHEY and CDR2 SVGEGT. Trimming cost V 5 bases and J 5 bases, with 18 bases left between them. The length of the CDR3 is 15 residues.

This chain connects TRBV7-9 to TRBJ2-1; D call uncertain. Germline-derived CDR1 and CDR2 are SEHNR and FQNEAQ (reference sequence). CDR3 length equals 13 residues. Between the trimmed V and J ends, which lost 1 base and 8 bases, there was a span of 9 bases. CDR3 DNA: TGTGCCAGCAGCTTAGAGCGAGGTGATGAGCAGTTCTTC. Residues: CASSLERGDEQFF.

The chain couples TRBV12-3 or TRBV12-4 to TRBJ1-1; D uncertain. CDR3 length: 13 amino acids. Trimming removed 1 base from V and 8 bases from J, with 11 bases in between. CDR3 bases: TGTGCCAGCAGTTTAGAAGGGTACGGGGAAGCTTTCTTT. As protein: CASSLEGYGEAFF.

The chain has TRBV10-3 and TRBJ1-3, with TRBD1 as a possible D gene (6 bases). The CDR3 contains 15 residues. Trimming stripped 8 bases from V and 0 bases from J, with 14 bases between. CDR1 is ENHRY and CDR2 is SYGVKD in the germline V gene. This chain's CDR3 is CAIGGQDSSGNTIYF. DNA for the CDR3: TGTGCCATCGGGGGCCAGGACTCCTCTGGAAACACCATATATTTT.

The genes are TRBV4-3 and TRBJ1-2; D is ambiguous. From germline, CDR1 is LGHNA and CDR2 YSLEER. This CDR3 comprises 14 residues. Trimming stripped 0 bases from V and 4 bases from J, with 9 bases between. Here the CDR3 reads CASSQDSRSYGYTF. The CDR3 nucleotides are TGCGCCAGCAGCCAAGATTCTAGGTCCTATGGCTACACCTTC.

The CDR3 nucleotides are TGTGCCAGCAGTCCCGGACTAGCGGGAGCATACGAGCAGTACTTC. This gives the protein CASSPGLAGAYEQYF. The gene calls are TRBV6-5 and TRBJ2-7, with TRBD2 matching 13 bases. This CDR3 has 15 residues. V gave up 5 bases and J gave up 4 bases; unmatched junction bases: 5. Germline V CDR1 and CDR2: MNHEY, SVGAGI.

J is TRBJ1-3 and V is TRBV4-3; a weak D match, TRBD1 (6 bases). V lost 1 base, J lost 0 bases, and 13 bases lay in between. Germline V gene sequence: CDR1 LGHNA, CDR2 YSLEER. This CDR3 contains 17 residues. Here the CDR3 DNA reads TGCGCCAGCAGCCAAGGGACAGCAAGGCCCTCTGGAAACACCATATATTTT. It yields the protein CASSQGTARPSGNTIYF.

The chain carries TRBV7-9 and TRBJ2-7; TRBD2 matches 9 bases. The CDR3 totals 15 residues. Trimming cost V 5 bases and J 4 bases; bases outside gene matches: 9. Germline CDR1 and CDR2: SEHNR and FQNEAQ (reference sequence). CDR3 in DNA: TGTGCCAGCAGCCCCGCTGCGGGAGGGTTTTACGAGCAGTACTTC. Translating gives CASSPAAGGFYEQYF.

V usage is TRBV3-1 (or the pseudogene TRBV3-2) and J usage is TRBJ1-1; 11 nucleotides match TRBD1. CDR3 length equals 15 residues. V lost 4 bases and J lost 4; bases outside the gene matches: 5. Germline V lookup: CDR1 LGHDT, CDR2 YNNKEL (reference sequence). The CDR3 loop reads CASSLHGTGGTEAFF. The CDR3 DNA is TGTGCCAGCAGCCTTCACGGGACAGGGGGCACTGAAGCTTTCTTT.

The rearrangement uses TRBV18 and TRBJ2-3, with D possibly matching TRBD1 (6 bases). The V and J ends lost 4 bases and 6 bases respectively, with 11 bases between them. Germline CDR1 is KGHSH and CDR2 is LQKENI. The length of the CDR3 is 13 residues. The CDR3 loop reads CASSLTRGDTQYF. The DNA for the CDR3 is TGTGCCAGCTCACTAACGAGGGGGGATACGCAGTATTTT.